This T cell receptor (beta chain) was obtained from a study of beta chain features in type 1 diabetes. Germline V lookup: CDR1 SGHNT, CDR2 YYREEE (reference sequence). The V gene lost 3 bases and the J gene lost 0 bases, with 7 bases spanning the gap. The CDR3 loop spans 13 amino acids. Study conclusions and caveats: Researchers cautioned that cDNA sequencing could over-represent cells with high TCR expression. Shortening of TCRB CDR3s, moderate but significant, appeared in all four CD4+ subsets of Type 1 diabetes patients.

CD4+ naive, central memory, regulatory and stem cell-like memory cells were sorted via CD45RO/CCR7/CD25/CD127/CD95/CD27. Expressed TCRB transcripts were sequenced because the isolated RNA had all been reverse transcribed beforehand. Sequenced by immunoSEQ multiplex PCR; TCRdb stores in-frame clones only, minus some. The repertoire includes 630,000 or so clones, around 15% of them detected once, and just under 0.04% sits in the top ten. This clone showed up just a few times. Its cognate antigen is unknown. Source material: naive CD4+ T cells from blood. The sequence was obtained from a man between 18 and 29 years old with type 1 diabetes. The rearrangement joins TRBV5-4 to TRBJ2-7; D remains unclear. The chain's CDR3 is CASSSAISYEQYF. The CDR3 DNA reads as TGTGCCAGCAGCTCCGCTATCTCCTACGAGCAGTACTTC.